A selection of T cell receptor beta chains follows, all from one sample in a study of spatial heterogeneity in lung cancer. TCRdb independently ran MiXCR on the 5' RACE reads; one entry per CDR3 protein. This repertoire shows about 94,000 distinct CDR3 sequences, around 19% found once; its top ten account for 21%. The sequenced sample was PBMCs, obtained at follow-up. These receptors all stem from a male donor with early-stage non-small cell lung cancer. The CDR3 runs from the conserved cysteine through the conserved F or W. Fields, in order: J gene, clone size, V gene, D gene, CDR3 protein, CDR3 DNA. A D gene is named only where the DNA matches it firmly. Clone size is given for some rows only: seen once, a few or many times, or a class if the clone is expanded.

J: TRBJ2-7
size: many
V: TRBV7-2
D: NA
CDR3: CASSSSRGGPHEQYF
DNA: TGTGCCAGCAGTTCATCCAGGGGGGGTCCCCACGAGCAGTACTTC

J: TRBJ2-1
size: NA
V: TRBV10-3
D: TRBD1
CDR3: CAITGQGAYNEQFF
DNA: TGTGCCATCACGGGACAGGGGGCATACAATGAGCAGTTCTTC

J: TRBJ2-5
size: NA
V: TRBV20-1
D: TRBD2
CDR3: CSARPWSGGVVETQYF
DNA: TGCAGTGCTAGGCCATGGAGCGGGGGGGTTGTAGAGACCCAGTACTTC

J: TRBJ2-2
size: NA
V: TRBV24-1
D: TRBD1
CDR3: CATSDFRGRGTTGELFF
DNA: TGTGCCACCAGTGATTTTCGTGGCAGGGGGACCACCGGGGAGCTGTTTTTT

J: TRBJ2-2
size: few
V: TRBV11-2
D: NA
CDR3: CASSRSMGNTGELFF
DNA: TGTGCCAGCAGCCGTAGTATGGGGAACACCGGGGAGCTGTTTTTT

J: TRBJ2-7
size: few
V: TRBV5-6
D: NA
CDR3: CASSGGPGSPYEQYF
DNA: TGTGCCAGCAGTGGAGGTCCAGGGTCCCCCTACGAGCAGTACTTC

J: TRBJ2-4
size: NA
V: TRBV12-3/TRBV12-4
D: NA
CDR3: CASSLSQGLDIQYF
DNA: TGTGCCAGCAGTCTCAGTCAGGGTTTAGACATTCAGTACTTC

J: TRBJ2-5
size: NA
V: TRBV7-2
D: TRBD1
CDR3: CASSPGTGGPKQETQYF
DNA: TGTGCCAGCAGCCCCGGGACAGGCGGCCCGAAACAAGAGACCCAGTACTTC

J: TRBJ2-7
size: few
V: TRBV29-1
D: NA
CDR3: CSVGWGTYEQYF
DNA: TGCAGCGTTGGGTGGGGTACCTACGAGCAGTACTTC

J: TRBJ1-5
size: few
V: TRBV19
D: NA
CDR3: CASSNHQGQTGQPQHF
DNA: TGTGCCAGTAGTAACCACCAGGGCCAAACTGGGCAGCCCCAGCATTTT

J: TRBJ1-2
size: few
V: TRBV6-4
D: NA
CDR3: CASRGPLGHGYTF
DNA: TGTGCCAGCAGAGGGCCCCTGGGGCATGGCTACACCTTC

J: TRBJ1-2
size: once
V: TRBV12-3/TRBV12-4
D: TRBD1
CDR3: CASSLVGDRLAYGYTF
DNA: TGTGCCAGCAGTTTAGTTGGGGACAGGTTGGCCTATGGCTACACCTTC

J: TRBJ1-1
size: NA
V: TRBV18
D: NA
CDR3: CASSPQGLDTEAFF
DNA: TGTGCCAGCTCACCGCAGGGGTTAGACACTGAAGCTTTCTTT

J: TRBJ1-6
size: NA
V: TRBV20-1
D: TRBD1
CDR3: CSASLRGGISPLHF
DNA: TGCAGTGCTAGTTTGCGAGGGGGCATTTCACCCCTCCACTTT

J: TRBJ1-2
size: few
V: TRBV18
D: NA
CDR3: CASSPLRGEGYTF
DNA: TGTGCCAGCTCACCACTGAGGGGCGAAGGCTACACCTTC

J: TRBJ2-6
size: few
V: TRBV6-1
D: NA
CDR3: CASSEAWLSGANVLTF
DNA: TGTGCCAGCAGTGAAGCTTGGCTCTCTGGGGCCAACGTCCTGACTTTC

J: TRBJ1-1
size: few
V: TRBV4-2
D: TRBD1
CDR3: CASSTYRGTMNTEAFF
DNA: TGTGCCAGCAGCACCTACAGGGGGACCATGAACACTGAAGCTTTCTTT

J: TRBJ2-5
size: NA
V: TRBV7-2
D: NA
CDR3: CASSLSPGETQYF
DNA: TGTGCCAGCAGCTTATCGCCGGGAGAGACCCAGTACTTC

J: TRBJ1-1
size: few
V: TRBV12-3/TRBV12-4
D: TRBD1
CDR3: CASSLASWGQETMWNTEAFF
DNA: TGTGCCAGCAGTTTAGCCTCCTGGGGACAGGAGACAATGTGGAACACTGAAGCTTTCTTT

J: TRBJ2-1
size: few
V: TRBV28
D: NA
CDR3: CASSNGAPESHEQFF
DNA: TGTGCCAGCAGCAACGGGGCCCCTGAATCTCATGAGCAGTTCTTC

J: TRBJ2-1
size: NA
V: TRBV12-3/TRBV12-4
D: TRBD2
CDR3: CASSSGVAGGNEQFF
DNA: TGTGCCAGCAGTTCCGGGGTAGCGGGAGGTAATGAGCAGTTCTTC

J: TRBJ1-2
size: NA
V: TRBV7-2
D: NA
CDR3: CASSSAGDYGYTF
DNA: TGTGCCAGCAGCTCCGCCGGAGACTATGGCTACACCTTC

J: TRBJ2-3
size: many
V: TRBV2
D: TRBD1
CDR3: CATNWDSSADTQYF
DNA: TGTGCCACTAATTGGGACAGCTCGGCGGATACGCAGTATTTT

J: TRBJ1-5
size: NA
V: TRBV20-1
D: NA
CDR3: CSALPSNQPQHF
DNA: TGCAGTGCTCTTCCGAGCAATCAGCCCCAGCATTTT

J: TRBJ2-7
size: few
V: TRBV2
D: NA
CDR3: CASSGEAYEQYF
DNA: TGTGCCAGCAGTGGGGAAGCCTACGAGCAGTACTTC

J: TRBJ1-1
size: few
V: TRBV18
D: NA
CDR3: CASSPPHSLNTEAFF
DNA: TGTGCCAGCTCACCACCGCACAGCCTGAACACTGAAGCTTTCTTT

J: TRBJ2-3
size: few
V: TRBV12-3/TRBV12-4
D: NA
CDR3: CASSFGLASDTQYF
DNA: TGTGCCAGCAGTTTTGGGCTAGCCTCAGATACGCAGTATTTT

J: TRBJ2-3
size: many
V: TRBV10-3
D: NA
CDR3: CAISELAGQRSDTQYF
DNA: TGTGCCATCAGTGAGTTGGCGGGACAGAGGTCAGATACGCAGTATTTT

J: TRBJ2-3
size: NA
V: TRBV27
D: TRBD2
CDR3: CVSWPSGSKSTDTQYF
DNA: TGTGTCAGCTGGCCTAGCGGGAGTAAGAGCACAGATACGCAGTATTTT

J: TRBJ2-3
size: few
V: TRBV20-1
D: NA
CDR3: CSARNIMRHTDTQYF
DNA: TGCAGTGCTAGAAATATAATGCGCCATACAGATACGCAGTATTTT

J: TRBJ2-7
size: NA
V: TRBV4-1
D: TRBD1
CDR3: CASSQRPGQGAYEQYF
DNA: TGCGCCAGCAGCCAAAGGCCGGGACAGGGTGCCTACGAGCAGTACTTC

J: TRBJ2-5
size: few
V: TRBV20-1
D: NA
CDR3: CSARDRVGYQETQYF
DNA: TGCAGTGCTAGAGATCGGGTAGGGTACCAAGAGACCCAGTACTTC

J: TRBJ1-4
size: few
V: TRBV24-1
D: NA
CDR3: CATSDLENEKLFF
DNA: TGTGCCACCAGTGATTTGGAGAATGAAAAACTGTTTTTT

J: TRBJ2-1
size: few
V: TRBV20-1
D: NA
CDR3: CSAVRNEQFF
DNA: TGCAGTGCGGTACGGAATGAGCAGTTCTTC

J: TRBJ2-2
size: NA
V: TRBV7-6
D: TRBD1
CDR3: CASSPWDRGLLGELFF
DNA: TGTGCCAGCAGCCCATGGGACAGGGGGCTACTAGGGGAGCTGTTTTTT

J: TRBJ1-1
size: few
V: TRBV7-9
D: NA
CDR3: CASSLGIDTEAFF
DNA: TGTGCCAGCAGCCTAGGCATAGACACTGAAGCTTTCTTT

J: TRBJ1-4
size: many
V: TRBV29-1
D: TRBD1
CDR3: CSVEEGQGEEKLFF
DNA: TGCAGCGTTGAAGAAGGACAGGGCGAAGAAAAACTGTTTTTT

J: TRBJ2-2
size: few
V: TRBV6-5
D: NA
CDR3: CASSRTVNTGELFF
DNA: TGTGCCAGCAGCCGGACGGTAAACACCGGGGAGCTGTTTTTT

J: TRBJ1-1
size: few
V: TRBV9
D: NA
CDR3: CASSVVQVNTEAFF
DNA: TGTGCCAGCAGCGTAGTCCAGGTGAACACTGAAGCTTTCTTT

J: TRBJ2-2
size: few
V: TRBV27
D: NA
CDR3: CASSFRVGGNTGELFF
DNA: TGTGCCAGCAGTTTTAGAGTGGGAGGAAACACCGGGGAGCTGTTTTTT

J: TRBJ2-1
size: NA
V: TRBV2
D: NA
CDR3: CASSPGGTLEQFF
DNA: TGTGCCAGCAGTCCTGGGGGGACCCTTGAGCAGTTCTTC

J: TRBJ2-5
size: many
V: TRBV6-5
D: NA
CDR3: CASRRGTGRGTQYF
DNA: TGTGCCAGCAGACGGGGGACGGGCCGAGGGACCCAGTACTTC

J: TRBJ2-1
size: NA
V: TRBV20-1
D: TRBD1
CDR3: CSSRQGAGNEQFF
DNA: TGCAGTTCAAGGCAGGGGGCAGGGAATGAGCAGTTCTTC

J: TRBJ2-3
size: NA
V: TRBV9
D: NA
CDR3: CASSVVAGRTDTQYF
DNA: TGTGCCAGCAGCGTAGTGGCAGGACGCACAGATACGCAGTATTTT

J: TRBJ2-3
size: many
V: TRBV3-1
D: TRBD2
CDR3: CASSQQPTSGPTSTDTQYF
DNA: TGTGCCAGCAGCCAACAACCCACTAGCGGGCCGACTAGCACAGATACGCAGTATTTT

J: TRBJ1-5
size: few
V: TRBV6-2/TRBV6-3
D: NA
CDR3: CASSWTTGTNQPQHF
DNA: TGTGCCAGCAGTTGGACTACAGGGACGAATCAGCCCCAGCATTTT

J: TRBJ2-3
size: NA
V: TRBV7-8
D: TRBD2
CDR3: CASSLGSGGDTQYF
DNA: TGTGCCAGCAGCTTAGGTAGCGGGGGGGATACGCAGTATTTT

J: TRBJ2-2
size: few
V: TRBV9
D: NA
CDR3: CASSVDSYTGELFF
DNA: TGTGCCAGCAGCGTAGATAGTTACACCGGGGAGCTGTTTTTT

J: TRBJ2-1
size: many
V: TRBV24-1
D: NA
CDR3: CATSDAVGRNEQFF
DNA: TGTGCCACCAGTGATGCCGTTGGGCGCAATGAGCAGTTCTTC

J: TRBJ2-1
size: few
V: TRBV2
D: TRBD2
CDR3: CASSPGLVREQFF
DNA: TGTGCCAGCAGCCCGGGACTAGTCCGTGAGCAGTTCTTC

J: TRBJ2-7
size: NA
V: TRBV6-2/TRBV6-3
D: TRBD1
CDR3: CASSPPGQGTYEQYF
DNA: TGTGCCAGCAGTCCTCCGGGACAGGGGACCTACGAGCAGTACTTC

J: TRBJ2-5
size: many
V: TRBV4-1
D: NA
CDR3: CASSRRGGETQYF
DNA: TGCGCCAGCAGCCGGAGAGGTGGAGAGACCCAGTACTTC

J: TRBJ2-3
size: NA
V: TRBV6-5
D: TRBD2
CDR3: CASRPSAGGYTDTQYF
DNA: TGTGCCAGCAGGCCCTCAGCGGGAGGATACACAGATACGCAGTATTTT

J: TRBJ2-3
size: few
V: TRBV7-2
D: NA
CDR3: CASSFQKGTDTQYF
DNA: TGTGCCAGCAGCTTCCAAAAGGGCACAGATACGCAGTATTTT

J: TRBJ2-2
size: NA
V: TRBV20-1
D: TRBD1
CDR3: CSARRQGNTGELFF
DNA: TGCAGTGCTAGAAGACAGGGGAACACCGGGGAGCTGTTTTTT

J: TRBJ1-2
size: NA
V: TRBV12-3/TRBV12-4
D: NA
CDR3: CASTIDIYGYTF
DNA: TGTGCCAGCACCATTGACATCTATGGCTACACCTTC

J: TRBJ2-3
size: medium-sized
V: TRBV7-3
D: NA
CDR3: CASSFTGPDTQYF
DNA: TGTGCCAGCAGTTTCACAGGGCCGGATACGCAGTATTTT

J: TRBJ1-2
size: NA
V: TRBV12-3/TRBV12-4
D: NA
CDR3: CASSFLGESYGYTF
DNA: TGTGCCAGCAGTTTCCTAGGGGAGAGCTATGGCTACACCTTC

J: TRBJ1-1
size: NA
V: TRBV20-1
D: NA
CDR3: CSARDANGRNTEAFF
DNA: TGCAGTGCTAGAGATGCCAATGGGAGGAACACTGAAGCTTTCTTT

J: TRBJ2-3
size: NA
V: TRBV12-3/TRBV12-4
D: NA
CDR3: CASSPRTATHSYTQYF
DNA: TGTGCCAGCAGTCCGCGGACAGCCACACACAGTTATACGCAGTATTTT